This T cell receptor (beta chain) stems from a study of blood T cell repertoires in COVID-19. Germline CDR1 KGHDR, CDR2 SFDVKD. The ends were cut back, 2 bases at V and 7 bases at J, with 4 bases in the middle. The CDR3 is 12 amino acids. In the authors' methods: Reference gene primers were amplified, and this amplification served to estimate nucleated cell counts. The data were produced by immunoSEQ multiplex PCR, yet TCRdb's version contains in-frame clones alone and is incomplete. V and J calls and clone size are those listed in that table; D and trimming were worked out from the DNA. Among 150,000 to 200,000 clones listed, roughly 86% were seen once. Participants' own reports of clinical history determined their cohort assignment.

The receptor comes from a woman aged 40 to 49 in a cohort exposed to, infected with or recovered from COVID-19 (not recorded which). The specimen sequenced was PBMCs or T cells enriched from blood (not recorded which). The rearrangement uses TRBV24-1 and TRBJ2-2; no definite D call. The CDR3 sequence is CATSDSFGELFF. DNA for the CDR3: TGTGCCACCAGTGATTCGTTCGGGGAGCTGTTTTTT.